Presented here are 27 T cell receptor beta chains from one specimen sequenced in a study of blood T cell repertoires in COVID-19. The table came from immunoSEQ multiplex PCR; TCRdb's copy has only in-frame clones and leaves some out. Of approximately 120,000 clones in the sample, roughly 72% were seen once. Sequenced input: peripheral blood. Receptors were obtained from an elderly man with COVID-19, enrolled during active disease.

J is TRBJ2-7 and V is TRBV5-1, with D possibly TRBD1 on 5 matching bases. With 0 bases removed from V and 3 bases from J, the gap between germline ends came to 13 bases. The CDR3 sequence is 15 residues long. Germline lookup yields CDR1 SGHRS and CDR2 YFSETQ. The CDR3 loop reads CASSLVGAMDYEQYF. CDR3 DNA sequence: TGCGCCAGCAGCTTGGTAGGGGCGATGGACTACGAGCAGTACTTC.

The chain is built from TRBV24-1 and TRBJ2-3, with 8 bases aligning to TRBD2. In germline, CDR1 is KGHDR, CDR2 SFDVKD. The junction had 5 bases not matched to a gene; V was cut back by 0 bases and J by 1 base. CDR3 size: 17 residues. The CDR3 here is CATSDLSGSLGTDTQYF. CDR3 sequence (DNA): TGTGCCACCAGTGATTTGAGCGGGAGCCTCGGCACAGATACGCAGTATTTT.

The chain is built from TRBV6-2 or TRBV6-3 and TRBJ1-5; weak D call: TRBD1 (6 bases). Trimming stripped 4 bases from V and 0 bases from J, with 13 bases between. The CDR3 covers 16 residues. Germline values: CDR1 MNHEY, CDR2 SVGEGT. The CDR3 DNA reads TGTGCCAGCAGTTCCCGGGGGGCGTATAGCAATCAGCCCCAGCATTTT. This codes for CASSSRGAYSNQPQHF.

The chain combines TRBV6-5 with TRBJ1-1; D gene unclear. The CDR3 totals 15 residues. Trimming removed 2 bases from V and 4 bases from J, with 14 bases in between. Per germline, CDR1 MNHEY and CDR2 SVGAGI. CDR3 nucleotides: TGTGCCAGCAGTTACGAGAGCGATCGGAGCACTGAAGCTTTCTTT. Translated, it gives CASSYESDRSTEAFF.

The chain has TRBV7-2 and TRBJ2-3; the match to TRBD1 covers 8 bases. V lost 0 bases and J lost 4; bases outside the gene matches: 6. The CDR3 covers 16 residues. The germline V gene encodes CDR1 SGHTA and CDR2 FQGNSA. CDR3 nucleotides: TGTGCCAGCAGCTTAGCCGGGACAGGAAGACCAGATACGCAGTATTTT. This gives the protein CASSLAGTGRPDTQYF.

The V call is TRBV3-1 (or the pseudogene TRBV3-2), the J call TRBJ2-1; maybe TRBD2 (6 bases). CDR1 and CDR2 (germline): LGHDT, YNNKEL (reference sequence). V dropped 3 bases and J dropped 5 bases, with 20 bases sitting between them. The CDR3 runs to 17 residues. The CDR3 bases are TGTGCCAGCAGCCAGTCTAGCGCCCGATTTTCCAACAATGAGCAGTTCTTC. Amino acids: CASSQSSARFSNNEQFF.

This chain links TRBV7-8 with TRBJ2-1; D remains ambiguous. The CDR3 extends over 13 amino acids. With 2 bases removed from V and 7 bases from J, the gap between germline ends came to 9 bases. Germline values: CDR1 SGHVS, CDR2 FQNEAQ. The CDR3: CASSLTQANEQFF. CDR3 DNA sequence: TGTGCCAGCAGCTTAACACAAGCGAATGAGCAGTTCTTC.

The chain carries TRBV30 and TRBJ1-5; D may be TRBD1 (5 bases). The CDR3 is 14 amino acids. Germline CDR1 is GTSNPN and CDR2 is SVGIG (reference sequence). V was clipped by 0 bases and J by 5 bases, with 11 bases between them. The CDR3 reads CAWSVQGADQPQHF. CDR3 nucleotides: TGTGCCTGGAGTGTTCAGGGTGCAGATCAGCCCCAGCATTTT.

This clone was observed a handful of times. This rearrangement joins TRBV25-1 to TRBJ2-7, with 8 positions matching TRBD1. J was trimmed by 3 bases and V by 0 bases; bases with no gene match: 7. Looked up from germline, CDR1 is MGHDK and CDR2 is SYGVNS. The CDR3 contains 16 residues. The CDR3 nucleotides are TGTGCCAGCAGTGAATATCAGGGGGCGAGGATCTACGAGCAGTACTTC. Translation: CASSEYQGARIYEQYF.

This chain uses TRBV6-1 with TRBJ2-2; TRBD1 is a possible D gene (6 bases). In germline, CDR1 is MNHNS, CDR2 SASEGT. Trimming took off 2 bases at V and 5 bases at J, with 15 bases between the two ends. The CDR3 is made up of 16 amino acids. CDR3 region: CASSERPGAETGELFF. The CDR3 nucleotides are TGTGCCAGCAGTGAAAGGCCAGGGGCCGAAACCGGGGAGCTGTTTTTT.

This clone was detected only once. The chain links TRBV4-2 to TRBJ2-1, with a weak D call TRBD2 (5 bases). Trimming took 4 bases from V and 8 from J, leaving 24 bases between them. This CDR3 spans 17 amino acids. Looked up from germline, CDR1 is LGHNA and CDR2 is YNFKEQ. CDR3 amino acids: CASSPTQEVVLGDEQFF. CDR3 bases: TGTGCCAGCAGCCCAACCCAGGAGGTAGTGTTAGGCGATGAGCAGTTCTTC.

This chain joins TRBV3-1 (or the pseudogene TRBV3-2) and TRBJ1-6; the D is unclear. V was cut by 0 bases and J by 9 bases, with 3 bases left in between. This CDR3 has 12 residues. Germline-derived CDR1 and CDR2 are LGHDT and YNNKEL (reference sequence). This chain's CDR3 is CASSQDRSPLHF. The CDR3 DNA sequence: TGTGCCAGCAGCCAAGATCGTTCACCCCTCCACTTT.

The chain employs TRBV12-3 or TRBV12-4 and TRBJ1-2; D gene ambiguous. Trimming took off 3 bases at V and 5 bases at J, with 4 bases between the two ends. This CDR3 spans 11 amino acids. The CDR3 sequence is CASSFGYGYTF. The CDR3 DNA sequence: TGTGCCAGCAGTTTCGGGTATGGCTACACCTTC.

The rearrangement links TRBV14 to TRBJ1-1; D gene ambiguous. The V end lost 4 bases, the J end lost 4 bases, and 16 bases lay between the germline ends. This CDR3 is 15 amino acids long. The germline V gene encodes CDR1 SGHDN and CDR2 FVKESK. CDR3 sequence (DNA): TGTGCCAGCAGCCTCGGGCAAGCGGGTATCACTGAAGCTTTCTTT. This sequence encodes CASSLGQAGITEAFF.

The V call is TRBV18, the J call TRBJ1-2; TRBD1 matches 9 bases. This CDR3 has 14 amino acids. Per germline, CDR1 KGHSH and CDR2 LQKENI. V lost 6 bases to trimming and J lost 8 bases; unmatched junction nucleotides: 10. This CDR3 reads CASSSDTGGRGYTF. CDR3 bases: TGTGCCAGCTCGTCTGATACAGGGGGCCGGGGCTACACCTTC.

The V and J genes are TRBV19 and TRBJ2-1; 7 bases are shared with TRBD2. The CDR3 is made up of 14 amino acids. The V and J ends lost 5 bases and 9 bases, in that order; junction bases with no gene match: 10. CDR1 and CDR2 from the germline V gene are LNHDA and SQIVND (reference sequence). The CDR3 DNA reads TGTGCCAGTAGTGTCGGGACGCGCGGGAGTGAGCAGTTCTTC. Its translation is CASSVGTRGSEQFF.

This clone was seen once. The chain couples TRBV11-2 to TRBJ2-1; 14 nucleotides match TRBD2. Looked up from germline, CDR1 is SGHAT and CDR2 is FQNNGV. This CDR3 comprises 16 residues. V shed 6 bases, J shed 6 bases, and the junction held 7 bases outside the gene matches. CDR3 sequence (DNA): TGTGCCAGCAGAAACTATGGGACTAGCGGGGGCAATGAGCAGTTCTTC. Amino acid sequence: CASRNYGTSGGNEQFF.

Only a few counts were recorded for this clone. The V and J genes are TRBV10-3 and TRBJ2-7; the match to TRBD1 covers 7 bases. This CDR3 comprises 13 residues. Germline V gives CDR1 ENHRY, CDR2 SYGVKD. The J segment lost 7 bases and the V segment lost 6 bases, leaving 9 bases of the junction unmatched. This chain's CDR3 is CAISQGQPGEQYF. Written as DNA, the CDR3 is TGTGCCATCAGCCAGGGACAGCCAGGAGAGCAGTACTTC.

This clone was picked up a small number of times. The V gene is TRBV10-3, the J gene TRBJ1-1; D uncertain. The V end was cut by 6 bases, the J end by 6 bases, with 11 bases between. Germline values: CDR1 ENHRY, CDR2 SYGVKD. The CDR3 loop spans 12 amino acids. The CDR3 DNA sequence: TGTGCCATCAGGAGGGAAGGGTCTGAAGCTTTCTTT. It translates to CAIRREGSEAFF.

This chain connects TRBV6-5 to TRBJ2-2, with 10 bases lining up with TRBD2. This CDR3 has 14 residues. In germline, CDR1 is MNHEY, CDR2 SVGAGI. Germline trimming cut 9 bases from V and 4 bases from J; bases unmatched to any gene: 5. The CDR3 DNA is TGTGCCAGTAGCGGGAGGATTGGCACCGGGGAGCTGTTTTTT. Translated, it gives CASSGRIGTGELFF.

CDR3 amino acids: CASGPGANVLTF. For the CDR3, the DNA is TGTGCCAGCGGGCCCGGGGCCAACGTCCTGACTTTC. The chain is built from TRBV6-6 and TRBJ2-6, with D unresolved. V was pared by 8 bases and J by 4 bases, with 6 bases between. Germline assignment: CDR1 MNHNY and CDR2 SVGAGI (reference sequence). CDR3 length: 12 residues.

The V gene is TRBV15, the J gene TRBJ2-7; TRBD1 matches 10 bases. Germline CDR1 is LNHNV and CDR2 is YYDKDF (reference sequence). V lost 5 bases, J lost 2 bases, and 6 bases stayed unmatched. CDR3 length: 15 residues. As DNA, the CDR3 is TGTGCCACCAGCGTCTCGGGACAGGGGACCTACGAGCAGTACTTC. Protein product: CATSVSGQGTYEQYF.

This clone turned up a few times. The chain links TRBV27 to TRBJ2-7; the match to TRBD1 covers 8 bases. CDR3 size: 13 residues. CDR1 is MNHEY, CDR2 SMNVEV, per germline (reference sequence). Trimming took 2 bases from V and 3 from J; bases not matched to a gene: 0. The CDR3 region is CASSLDRGYEQYF. The CDR3 DNA is TGTGCCAGCAGTTTAGACAGGGGCTACGAGCAGTACTTC.

This clone is a singleton in its sample. This chain joins TRBV18 and TRBJ2-3; D call uncertain. This CDR3 has 14 amino acids. Trimming stripped 3 bases from V and 1 base from J, with 8 bases between. Germline CDR1 KGHSH, CDR2 LQKENI. The CDR3 is CASSPSFGTDTQYF. For the CDR3, the DNA is TGTGCCAGCTCACCGTCGTTTGGCACAGATACGCAGTATTTT.

The chain uses TRBV18 and TRBJ1-1, with unresolved D. The CDR3 is made up of 13 amino acids. With 6 bases removed from V and 4 bases from J, the gap between germline ends came to 12 bases. The germline V gene encodes CDR1 KGHSH and CDR2 LQKENI. The CDR3 DNA sequence: TGTGCCAGCTCCCTCGAAGGGAGCACTGAAGCTTTCTTT. Translation: CASSLEGSTEAFF. Filled out from reference TRBV18 and TRBJ1-1, the complete variable domain reads NAGVMQNPRHLVRRRGQEARLRCSPMKGHSHVYWYRQLPEEGLKFMVYLQKENIIDESGMPKERFSAEFPKEGPSILRIQQVVRGDSAAYFCASSLEGSTEAFFGQGTRLTVV.

The rearrangement uses TRBV10-2 and TRBJ1-3, with D uncertain. V was pared by 6 bases and J by 2 bases, with 5 bases between. This CDR3 region has 12 residues. Germline V gene sequence: CDR1 WSHSY, CDR2 SAAADI. This chain's CDR3 is CASSYAGNTIYF. CDR3 nucleotide sequence: TGCGCCAGCAGCTACGCTGGAAACACCATATATTTT.

V usage is TRBV21-1 and J usage is TRBJ2-1; the table's D call, TRBD2, has no DNA check behind it. TRBV21-1 is a pseudogene locus. This CDR3 spans 14 amino acids. CDR3 amino acids: CASSLNGPGDEQFF. The CDR3 bases are TGTGCCAGCAGCTTAAACGGACCGGGGGATGAGCAGTTCTTC.